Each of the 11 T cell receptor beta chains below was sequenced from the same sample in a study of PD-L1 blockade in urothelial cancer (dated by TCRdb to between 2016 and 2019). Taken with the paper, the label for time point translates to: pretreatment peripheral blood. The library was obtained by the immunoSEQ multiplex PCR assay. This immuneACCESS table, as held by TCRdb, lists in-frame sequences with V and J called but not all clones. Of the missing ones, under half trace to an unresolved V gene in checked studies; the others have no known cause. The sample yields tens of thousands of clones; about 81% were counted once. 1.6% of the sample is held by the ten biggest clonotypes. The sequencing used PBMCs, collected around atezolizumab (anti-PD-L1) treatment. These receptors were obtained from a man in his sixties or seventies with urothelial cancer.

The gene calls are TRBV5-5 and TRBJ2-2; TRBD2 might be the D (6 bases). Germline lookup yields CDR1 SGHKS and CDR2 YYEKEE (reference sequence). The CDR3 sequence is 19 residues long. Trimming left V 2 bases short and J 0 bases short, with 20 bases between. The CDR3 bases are TGTGCCAGCAGCTTCACCGGGAGTACCTCCGAGGCGAACACCGGGGAGCTGTTTTTT. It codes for CASSFTGSTSEANTGELFF.

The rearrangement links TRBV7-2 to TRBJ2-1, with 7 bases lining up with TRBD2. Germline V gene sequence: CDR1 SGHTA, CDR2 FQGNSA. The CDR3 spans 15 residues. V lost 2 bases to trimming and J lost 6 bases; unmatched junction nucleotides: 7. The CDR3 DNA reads TGTGCCAGCAGCTTATATCGGACTAGTAGCAATGAGCAGTTCTTC. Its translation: CASSLYRTSSNEQFF.

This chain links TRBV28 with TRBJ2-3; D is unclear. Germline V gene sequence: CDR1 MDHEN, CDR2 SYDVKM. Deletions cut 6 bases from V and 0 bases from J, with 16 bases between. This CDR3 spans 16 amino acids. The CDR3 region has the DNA TGTGCCAGCAGCGAGAGAAATCACCCTAGCACAGATACGCAGTATTTT. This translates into CASSERNHPSTDTQYF.

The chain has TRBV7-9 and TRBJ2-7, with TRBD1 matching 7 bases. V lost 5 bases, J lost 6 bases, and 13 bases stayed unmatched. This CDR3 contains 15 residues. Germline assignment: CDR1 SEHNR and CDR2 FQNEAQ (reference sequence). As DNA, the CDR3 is TGTGCCAGCAGCCCTCCGGGACAGAGAACGGGCGAGCAGTACTTC. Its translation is CASSPPGQRTGEQYF.

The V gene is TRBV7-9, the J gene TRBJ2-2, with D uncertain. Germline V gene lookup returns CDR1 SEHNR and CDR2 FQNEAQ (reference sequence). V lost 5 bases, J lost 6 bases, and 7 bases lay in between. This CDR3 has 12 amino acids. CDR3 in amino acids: CASSLSSGELFF. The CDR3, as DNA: TGTGCCAGCAGCCTTTCGTCCGGGGAGCTGTTTTTT. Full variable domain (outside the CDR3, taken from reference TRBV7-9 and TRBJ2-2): DTGVSQNPRHKITKRGQNVTFRCDPISEHNRLYWYRQTLGQGPEFLTYFQNEAQLEKSRLLSDRFSAERPKGSFSTLEIQRTEQGDSAMYLCASSLSSGELFFGEGSRLTVL.

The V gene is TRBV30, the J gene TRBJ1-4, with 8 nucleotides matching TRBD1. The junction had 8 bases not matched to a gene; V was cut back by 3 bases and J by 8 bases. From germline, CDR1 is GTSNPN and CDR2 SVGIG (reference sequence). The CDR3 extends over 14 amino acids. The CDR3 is CAWREMTGAEKLFF. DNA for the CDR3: TGTGCCTGGAGGGAGATGACAGGGGCGGAAAAACTGTTTTTT. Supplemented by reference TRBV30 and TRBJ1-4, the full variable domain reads SQTIHQWPATLVQPVGSPLSLECTVEGTSNPNLYWYRQAAGRGLQLLFYSVGIGQISSEVPQNLSASRPQDRQFILSSKKLLLSDSGFYLCAWREMTGAEKLFFGSGTQLSVL.

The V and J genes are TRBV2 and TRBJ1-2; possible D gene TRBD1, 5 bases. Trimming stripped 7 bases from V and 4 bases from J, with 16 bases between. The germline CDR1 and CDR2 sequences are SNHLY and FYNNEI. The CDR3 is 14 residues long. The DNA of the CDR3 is TGTGCCAGCACCAGGGAAGAGCAACCCTATGGCTACACCTTC. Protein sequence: CASTREEQPYGYTF.

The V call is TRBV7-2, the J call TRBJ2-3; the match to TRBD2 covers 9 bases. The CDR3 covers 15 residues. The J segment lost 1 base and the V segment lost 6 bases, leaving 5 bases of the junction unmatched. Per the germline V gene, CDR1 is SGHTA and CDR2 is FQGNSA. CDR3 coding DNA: TGTGCCAGCAGGGGGCGGGGGGGCCGCACAGATACGCAGTATTTT. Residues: CASRGRGGRTDTQYF.

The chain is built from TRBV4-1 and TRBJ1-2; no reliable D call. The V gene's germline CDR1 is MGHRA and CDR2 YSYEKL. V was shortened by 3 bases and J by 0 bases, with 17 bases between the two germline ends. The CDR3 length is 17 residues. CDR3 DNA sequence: TGCGCCAGCAGCCATCACCTATCGACCGGGTCTAACTATGGCTACACCTTC. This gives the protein CASSHHLSTGSNYGYTF.

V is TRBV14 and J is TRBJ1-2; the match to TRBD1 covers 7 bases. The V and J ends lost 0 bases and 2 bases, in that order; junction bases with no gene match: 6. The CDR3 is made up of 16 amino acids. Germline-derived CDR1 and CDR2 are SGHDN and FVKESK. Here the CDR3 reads CASSQDTGTANYGYTF. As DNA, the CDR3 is TGTGCCAGCAGCCAAGATACGGGGACAGCCAACTATGGCTACACCTTC.

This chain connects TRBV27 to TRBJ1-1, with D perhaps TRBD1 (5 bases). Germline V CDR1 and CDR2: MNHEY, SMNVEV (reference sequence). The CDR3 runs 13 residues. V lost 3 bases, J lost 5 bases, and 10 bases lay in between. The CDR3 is CASSFDGTTEAFF. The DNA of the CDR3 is TGTGCCAGCAGTTTCGACGGGACTACTGAAGCTTTCTTT.